This record looks at one T cell receptor (beta chain) sequence and its context. Its specificity is not known. The data were obtained in a study of response to subunit inactivated influenza vaccine. MiXCR, applied by TCRdb to the RT-PCR reads, yields one record per CDR3 protein. The table lists 800,000 to 1,000,000 distinct CDR3 sequences, 21% of them singletons. Study-level findings and limits: It was suggested by the authors that few new T cells are recruited by each seasonal influenza vaccination.

V lost 5 bases, J lost 0 bases, and 8 bases stayed unmatched. Germline V gene lookup returns CDR1 DFQATT and CDR2 SNEGSKA (reference sequence). The CDR3 runs to 17 residues. The origin of this receptor is a man aged 50-60 years who received an inactivated influenza vaccine. This rearrangement joins TRBV20-1 to TRBJ2-3; TRBD2 matches 13 bases. Sequenced here: PBMCs from blood, sampled less than 6 days after vaccination. The CDR3 loop is CSAEGLAGTSSTDTQYF. CDR3 nucleotide sequence: TGCAGTGCTGAGGGACTAGCGGGAACCTCTAGCACAGATACGCAGTATTTT.